This TCR beta chain was found in a study of blood T cell repertoires in COVID-19. Study details: The United States, Italy and Spain supplied acute and convalescent COVID-19 samples. Sample material is recorded as cDNA or gDNA derived from T cells, B-cell-depleted T cells, or PBMCs.

Living in 24 US areas, the participants were between roughly 18 and 90 years of age. Original handling: Nucleated cell counts were estimated from reference gene primer amplification. Libraries were prepared by immunoSEQ multiplex PCR; TCRdb keeps only in-frame clonotypes and omits some of them. Clone size and the V and J calls come from that table; the DNA yielded D and trimming. The data contain approximately 250,000 clones, more than 80% of them singletons. CDR1 KGHDR and CDR2 SFDVKD come from the germline V gene. CDR3 size: 15 residues. V lost 6 bases, J lost 1 base, and 13 bases lay in between. The receptor was derived from a woman in her twenties or thirties with acute COVID-19. This chain joins TRBV24-1 and TRBJ2-3; D is possibly TRBD2 (6 bases). Sample: PBMCs or T cells enriched from blood (not recorded which). Here the CDR3 reads CATSNSGYGTDTQYF. Written as DNA, the CDR3 is TGTGCCACCAGTAATAGCGGTTACGGCACAGATACGCAGTATTTT.